This TCR beta chain was identified during a study of control samples from healthy donors and cancer patients. Sequencing was performed with immunoSEQ multiplex PCR; in TCRdb, only in-frame clones are kept and a portion is missing. Of about 130,000 clones listed, roughly 90% are singletons. Germline V gene lookup returns CDR1 LGHDT and CDR2 YNNKEL (reference sequence). J was trimmed by 8 bases and V by 1 base; bases with no gene match: 10. This CDR3 has 16 amino acids. The rearrangement uses TRBV3-1 (or the pseudogene TRBV3-2) and TRBJ2-1, with 8 bases matching TRBD2. Sequencing used blood. The source of this sequence is a woman in her forties or fifties in good health. CDR3 in amino acids: CASSQVGGRFYHEQFF. In nucleotides, the CDR3 is TGTGCCAGCAGCCAAGTCGGCGGGAGGTTTTATCATGAGCAGTTCTTC.